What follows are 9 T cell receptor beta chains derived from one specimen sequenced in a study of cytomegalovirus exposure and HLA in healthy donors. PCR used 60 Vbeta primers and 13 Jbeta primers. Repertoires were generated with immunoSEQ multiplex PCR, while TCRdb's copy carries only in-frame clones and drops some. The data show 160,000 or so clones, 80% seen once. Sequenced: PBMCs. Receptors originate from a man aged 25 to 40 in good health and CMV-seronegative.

The CDR3 here is CASSWTGGGATNTEAFF. The CDR3, as DNA: TGCGCCAGCAGCTGGACGGGGGGGGGAGCAACGAACACTGAAGCTTTCTTT. The chain is built from TRBV5-1 and TRBJ1-1; D is possibly TRBD1 (5 bases). The V end was cut by 3 bases, the J end by 1 base, with 19 bases between. This CDR3 is 17 amino acids long. CDR1 and CDR2 from the germline V gene are SGHRS and YFSETQ. Based on the CDR3 plus reference TRBV5-1 and TRBJ1-1, the full variable domain is KAGVTQTPRYLIKTRGQQVTLSCSPISGHRSVSWYQQTPGQGLQFLFEYFSETQRNKGNFPGRFSGRQFSNSRSEMNVSTLELGDSALYLCASSWTGGGATNTEAFFGQGTRLTVV.

The DNA for the CDR3 is TGTGCCACCAGCAGAGATACTAGGGTCGAAGCTTTCTTT. This encodes CATSRDTRVEAFF. The genes are TRBV15 and TRBJ1-1; D uncertain. Germline-derived CDR1 and CDR2 are LNHNV and YYDKDF (reference sequence). V was trimmed by 0 bases and J by 8 bases, leaving 10 bases between them. The CDR3 length is 13 residues.

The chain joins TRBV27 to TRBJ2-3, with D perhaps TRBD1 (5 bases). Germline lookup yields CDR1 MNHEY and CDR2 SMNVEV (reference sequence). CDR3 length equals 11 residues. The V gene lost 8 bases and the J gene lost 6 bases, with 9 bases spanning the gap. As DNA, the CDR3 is TGTGCCAGCGGATACAGGGATACGCAGTATTTT. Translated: CASGYRDTQYF.

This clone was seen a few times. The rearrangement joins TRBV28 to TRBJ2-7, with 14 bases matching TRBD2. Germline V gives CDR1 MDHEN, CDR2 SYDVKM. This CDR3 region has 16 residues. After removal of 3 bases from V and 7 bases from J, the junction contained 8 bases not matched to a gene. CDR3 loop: CASSFLGTSGRGEQYF. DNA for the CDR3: TGTGCCAGCAGTTTCCTCGGGACTAGCGGGAGAGGGGAGCAGTACTTC.

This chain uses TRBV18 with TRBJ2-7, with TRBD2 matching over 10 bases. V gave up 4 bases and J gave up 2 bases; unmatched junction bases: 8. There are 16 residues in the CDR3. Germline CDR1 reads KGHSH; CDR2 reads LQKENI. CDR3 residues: CASSHNLAGAPYEQYF. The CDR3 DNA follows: TGTGCCAGCTCACATAACCTAGCGGGGGCCCCCTACGAGCAGTACTTC.

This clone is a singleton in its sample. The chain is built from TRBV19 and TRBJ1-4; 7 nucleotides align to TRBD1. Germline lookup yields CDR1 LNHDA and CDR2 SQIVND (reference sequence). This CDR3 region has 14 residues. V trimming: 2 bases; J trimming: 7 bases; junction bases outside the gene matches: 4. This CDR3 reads CASSISWDSEKLFF. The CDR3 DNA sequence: TGTGCCAGTAGTATATCATGGGACAGTGAAAAACTGTTTTTT.

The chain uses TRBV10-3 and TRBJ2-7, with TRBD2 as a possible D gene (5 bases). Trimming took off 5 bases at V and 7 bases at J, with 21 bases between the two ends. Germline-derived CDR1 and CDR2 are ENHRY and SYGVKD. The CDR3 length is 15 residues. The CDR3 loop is CAISSYRGPPGEQYF. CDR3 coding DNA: TGTGCCATCAGTTCCTACAGAGGACCCCCGGGGGAGCAGTACTTC.

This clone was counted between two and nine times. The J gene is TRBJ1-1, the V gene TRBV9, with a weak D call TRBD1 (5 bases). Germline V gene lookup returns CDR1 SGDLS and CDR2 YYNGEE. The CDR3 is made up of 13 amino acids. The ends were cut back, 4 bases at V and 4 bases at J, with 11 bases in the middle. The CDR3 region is CASSPTGGTEAFF. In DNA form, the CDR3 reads TGTGCCAGCAGCCCTACGGGGGGCACTGAAGCTTTCTTT.

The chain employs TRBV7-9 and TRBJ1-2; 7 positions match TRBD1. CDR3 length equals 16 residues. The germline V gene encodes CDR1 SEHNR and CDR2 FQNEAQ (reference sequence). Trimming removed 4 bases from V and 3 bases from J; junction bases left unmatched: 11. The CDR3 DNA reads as TGTGCCAGCAGCTCCACGCTAGGGGGCGATGACTATGGCTACACCTTC. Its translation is CASSSTLGGDDYGYTF.